The entry that follows covers one T cell receptor beta chain sequence. The sample originates from a study of T-cell reconstitution after alpha-beta-depleted transplantation in children. The CDR3 spans 14 residues. Germline assignment: CDR1 MNHEY and CDR2 SVGEGT. With 5 bases removed from V and 0 bases from J, the gap between germline ends came to 9 bases. Preparation of the TCRbeta library was carried out with unique molecular identifiers. One entry per CDR3 protein results from TCRdb running MiXCR on the PCR reads. The repertoire has hundreds of thousands of distinct CDR3 sequences, approximately 30% of them found once; the top ten carry 2% to 3%.

The chain couples TRBV6-2 or TRBV6-3 to TRBJ2-3, with D unresolved. Sequenced here: PBMCs from the stem cell graft donor, sampled from the stem cell graft. This TCR came from a human donor who donated a stem cell graft to a child with aplastic anemia. The CDR3, as DNA: TGTGCCAGCAGTCCATACCTTAGCACAGATACGCAGTATTTT. Translating gives CASSPYLSTDTQYF.